The T cell receptor beta chain under discussion was sequenced for a study of T cell clones after liver transplantation. Study context: Liver transplant recipients had immunosuppression withdrawal attempted within 2 years. Apart from a few HCV-positive recipients, transplants were for non-autoimmune, non-viral reasons.

Germline values: CDR1 SGHNT, CDR2 YYREEE (reference sequence). V dropped 4 bases and J dropped 0 bases, with 23 bases sitting between them. The CDR3 length is 19 residues. Produced via immunoSEQ multiplex PCR; TCRdb's table is partial and in-frame only. The sample holds tens of thousands of clones, 70% to 80% seen once. Unstimulated PBMCs were sorted into CD3+CD4+ and CD3+CD8+ populations. The specimen was CD4+ T cells from blood, collected before liver transplant. The origin of this receptor is a human donor who received a liver transplant. The rearrangement links TRBV5-4 to TRBJ2-1; the D gene is possibly TRBD1 (6 bases). The CDR3 region has the DNA TGTGCCAGCAGCACAAAACAGGGCCAAGCGTCGATCTCCTACAATGAGCAGTTCTTC. Translation: CASSTKQGQASISYNEQFF.